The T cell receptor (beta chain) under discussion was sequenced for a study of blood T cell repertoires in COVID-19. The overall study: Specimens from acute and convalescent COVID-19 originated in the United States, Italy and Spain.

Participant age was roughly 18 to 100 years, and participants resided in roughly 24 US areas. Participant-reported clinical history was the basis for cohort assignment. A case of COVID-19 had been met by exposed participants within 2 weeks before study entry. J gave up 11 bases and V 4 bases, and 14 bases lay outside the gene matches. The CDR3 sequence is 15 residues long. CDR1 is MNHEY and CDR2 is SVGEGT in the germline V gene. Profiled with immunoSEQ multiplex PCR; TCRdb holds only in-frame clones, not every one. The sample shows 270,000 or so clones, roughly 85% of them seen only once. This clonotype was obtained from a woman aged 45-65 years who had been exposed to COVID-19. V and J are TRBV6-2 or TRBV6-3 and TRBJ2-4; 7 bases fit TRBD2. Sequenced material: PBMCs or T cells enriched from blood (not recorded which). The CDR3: CASSFGVAGARVQYF. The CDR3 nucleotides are TGTGCCAGCAGTTTCGGCGTAGCGGGTGCGCGCGTTCAGTACTTC.